The 17 T cell receptor beta chains reported below all come from one sample, sequenced in a study of T cells after yellow fever vaccination. TCRdb re-derived calls from the 5' RACE reads in MiXCR, one entry per CDR3 protein. This table holds 100,000 to 150,000 distinct CDR3 sequences, roughly 7.2% found once. Here the sequenced sample was CD4+ T cells sorted from PBMCs, taken 35 to 50 days after the first yellow fever vaccination. The origin of the receptors is a man between 18 and 29 years old who received the YFV17D yellow fever vaccine.

Ten or more counts support this clonotype. The chain combines TRBV20-1 with TRBJ1-2; unclear D gene. From germline, CDR1 is DFQATT and CDR2 SNEGSKA (reference sequence). This CDR3 contains 13 residues. Trimming removed 6 bases at V and 6 bases at J, with 17 bases between. The CDR3 spells CSALMGRTDGYTF. CDR3 in DNA: TGCAGTGCCCTGATGGGGAGGACGGATGGCTACACCTTC.

This clonotype was detected many times. V and J are TRBV5-4 and TRBJ2-5; the match to TRBD2 covers 10 bases. With 4 bases clipped from V and 4 bases from J, the junction kept 4 bases outside the gene matches. The CDR3 sequence is 14 residues long. Per the germline V gene, CDR1 is SGHNT and CDR2 is YYREEE (reference sequence). In nucleotides, the CDR3 is TGTGCCAGCAGCCAGACTAGCGGGCCAGAGACCCAGTACTTC. It translates to CASSQTSGPETQYF.

This clonotype was counted only a few times. CDR3 nucleotides: TGTGCCAGCATTCGGTCCCCCTCTAACTATGGCTACACCTTC. It translates to CASIRSPSNYGYTF. The chain couples TRBV12-3 or TRBV12-4 to TRBJ1-2; D is unresolved. This CDR3 region has 14 residues. V was clipped by 7 bases and J by 0 bases, with 12 bases between them.

This clonotype has a count of ten or more. The gene calls are TRBV12-3 or TRBV12-4 and TRBJ2-5; 9 bases are shared with TRBD1. CDR3 size: 14 residues. V was pared by 6 bases and J by 5 bases, with 7 bases of the junction left unmatched. CDR3 region: CASRPGQGGETQYF. CDR3 nucleotide sequence: TGTGCCAGCAGGCCGGGACAGGGAGGGGAGACCCAGTACTTC.

A word on this clonotype: Since a much larger clone is just one base distant, this may be a read error. V usage is TRBV3-1 and J usage is TRBJ1-1; D uncertain. Trimming took 3 bases from V and 4 from J, leaving 9 bases between them. CDR1 and CDR2 from the germline V gene are LGHDT and YNNKEL (reference sequence). The CDR3 has 13 amino acids. The CDR3 DNA sequence: TGTGCCAGCAGCCATTACGGGCTCACTGAAGCTTTCTTT. This gives the protein CASSHYGLTEAFF. The complete variable domain, with remaining parts taken from reference TRBV3-1 and TRBJ1-1, reads DTAVSQTPKYLVTQMGNDKSIKCEQNLGHDTMYWYKQDSKKFLKIMFSYNNKELIINETVPNRFSPKSPDKAHLNLHINSLELGDSAVYFCASSHYGLTEAFFGQGTRLTVV.

With respect to this clonotype: It may be a read error: a sequence one base away is much more abundant. The genes are TRBV4-3 and TRBJ2-3, with TRBD2 matching 8 bases. The V gene's germline CDR1 is LGHNA and CDR2 YSLEER. There are 17 residues in the CDR3. For the CDR3, the DNA is TGCCCCAGCAGCCAGGGCTCCACTAGCGGCTCAACAGATACGCAGTATTTT. Residues: CPSSQGSTSGSTDTQYF.

This clonotype was observed many times. This sequence joins TRBV5-1 and TRBJ1-2, with D possibly being TRBD1 (5 bases). V lost 2 bases, J lost 4 bases, and 9 bases lay in between. The CDR3 runs 13 residues. CDR1 and CDR2 (germline): SGHRS, YFSETQ. The CDR3 nucleotides read TGCGCCAGCAGCTTAGGGGATGTCTATGGCTACACCTTC. Translation: CASSLGDVYGYTF.

There are a few counts of this clonotype. The rearrangement uses TRBV18 and TRBJ2-5; D is uncertain. Germline V lookup: CDR1 KGHSH, CDR2 LQKENI. This CDR3 has 13 amino acids. The V gene lost 1 base and the J gene lost 1 base, with 4 bases spanning the gap. The CDR3 loop reads CASSPRIQETQYF. The CDR3 coding sequence is TGTGCCAGCTCACCACGAATCCAAGAGACCCAGTACTTC.

This clonotype was seen ten or more times. The chain uses TRBV19 and TRBJ1-5, with 7 positions matching TRBD1. Unmatched junction bases numbered 11, after V lost 9 bases and J lost 3 bases. Germline CDR1 is LNHDA and CDR2 is SQIVND (reference sequence). There are 15 residues in the CDR3. CDR3 protein: CASNTGQSLNQPQHF. In DNA form, the CDR3 reads TGTGCCAGCAACACGGGACAGTCCCTCAATCAGCCCCAGCATTTT.

In its sample, this clonotype was seen a few times. The rearrangement joins TRBV7-8 to TRBJ2-5; D is perhaps TRBD2 (5 bases). Germline lookup yields CDR1 SGHVS and CDR2 FQNEAQ. V lost 3 bases and J 0 bases, leaving 17 bases between the germline ends. The CDR3 runs to 17 residues. CDR3 sequence reads: CASSLRRTFWDQETQYF. CDR3 DNA: TGTGCCAGCAGCTTGAGGCGGACTTTCTGGGACCAAGAGACCCAGTACTTC.

The V gene is TRBV4-2, the J gene TRBJ2-1; tentative D call: TRBD2 (6 bases). The J call could be wrong; TRBJ2-7 is a better fit for the DNA end. The germline V gene has CDR1 LGHNA and CDR2 YNFKEQ. CDR3 length: 15 amino acids. The CDR3 protein is CASSQGDFDYNEQYF. DNA for the CDR3: TGTGCCAGCAGCCAGGGGGACTTCGATTACAATGAGCAGTACTTC.

This clonotype has ten or more counts. J is TRBJ2-2 and V is TRBV7-9, with D tentatively TRBD2 (6 bases). The CDR3 runs to 14 residues. The germline CDR1 and CDR2 sequences are SEHNR and FQNEAQ (reference sequence). V was trimmed by 6 bases and J by 4 bases, leaving 12 bases between them. The CDR3 nucleotides are TGTGCCAGCAGGCCAGCCGGGGGCACCGGGGAGCTGTTTTTT. Translation gives CASRPAGGTGELFF. The variable domain in full, completed from reference TRBV7-9 and TRBJ2-2, reads DTGVSQNPRHKITKRGQNVTFRCDPISEHNRLYWYRQTLGQGPEFLTYFQNEAQLEKSRLLSDRFSAERPKGSFSTLEIQRTEQGDSAMYLCASRPAGGTGELFFGEGSRLTVL.

This clonotype was recorded at least ten times. CDR3 in amino acids: CASSLASSGGTYSTDTQYF. DNA for the CDR3: TGTGCCAGCAGCTTAGCTTCGAGCGGGGGTACCTATAGCACAGATACGCAGTATTTT. J is TRBJ2-3 and V is TRBV7-2, with 8 bases fitting TRBD2. The CDR3 spans 19 residues. V was pared by 0 bases and J by 0 bases, with 11 bases of the junction left unmatched. Per germline, CDR1 SGHTA and CDR2 FQGNSA.

The chain is built from TRBV4-3 and TRBJ1-1; 9 bases line up with TRBD1. This CDR3 contains 14 residues. The V gene end was trimmed by 4 bases and the J gene end by 6 bases; junction bases not matched to a gene: 6. The germline V gene encodes CDR1 LGHNA and CDR2 YSLEER. The DNA of the CDR3 is TGCGCCAGCAGCCGCGGGACAGGGAGGTCTGAAGCTTTCTTT. Amino acid sequence: CASSRGTGRSEAFF.

The sample holds many counts of this clonotype. J is TRBJ1-5 and V is TRBV5-8; a weak D match, TRBD1 (6 bases). V was shortened by 8 bases and J by 4 bases, with 13 bases between the two germline ends. This CDR3 comprises 13 residues. Germline lookup yields CDR1 SGHTS and CDR2 YDEGEE. This CDR3 is CASNRVWNQPQHF. The CDR3 bases are TGTGCCAGTAACAGGGTTTGGAATCAGCCCCAGCATTTT.

This clonotype was counted ten times or more. The chain employs TRBV4-3 and TRBJ2-4; D possibly uses TRBD1 or TRBD2 (6 bases each). The germline gives CDR1 LGHNA, CDR2 YSLEER. Trimming took off 7 bases at V and 0 bases at J, with 19 bases between the two ends. This CDR3 region has 17 residues. The CDR3 loop is CASNTRRGLLAKNIQYF. The CDR3 coding sequence is TGCGCCAGCAACACCAGGAGGGGGTTGTTAGCCAAAAACATTCAGTACTTC.

This clonotype has at least ten counts. The V call is TRBV23-1, the J call TRBJ2-3; D remains unclear. TRBV23-1 belongs to the ORF category, with a function that is uncertain. This CDR3 is 14 amino acids long. With 2 bases removed from V and 2 bases from J, the gap between germline ends came to 8 bases. The CDR3 sequence is CASSQGETTDTQYF. CDR3 bases: TGCGCCAGCAGTCAAGGGGAAACCACAGATACGCAGTATTTT.